Sequencing of this TCR beta chain was carried out in a study of T cell responses to AZD1222 COVID-19 vaccine. The ends were cut back, 1 base at V and 4 bases at J, with 11 bases in the middle. The CDR3 length is 15 residues. The germline gives CDR1 SGHVS, CDR2 FQNEAQ. Libraries were prepared by immunoSEQ multiplex PCR; TCRdb keeps only in-frame clonotypes and omits some of them. This sample has about 160,000 clones, with around 90% found just once. Turning to this clone: As yet, its antigen is unknown.

Findings of the study overall: At study baseline, merely over 5 AZD1222 recipients were seropositive. White British people made up most donors, females outnumbered males, and clonal diversity was possibly underestimated. Across the whole spike, CD4 TCRs peaked at regions 160-218 and 743-854.

The gene calls are TRBV7-8 and TRBJ1-5; D is undetermined. The receptor's source is an adult in good health. This sample comprised peripheral blood, obtained on day 0 of AZD1222 vaccination. In DNA form, the CDR3 reads TGTGCCAGCAGCTTAGGTTTCCGAAATAATCAGCCCCAGCATTTT. Residues: CASSLGFRNNQPQHF.